This section outlines one TCR beta chain sequence together with its context. V lost 0 bases and J lost 1, with 5 bases in between. CDR1 is SGHRS, CDR2 YFSETQ, per germline. The length of the CDR3 is 14 residues. The sample belongs to a study of T cell clonotyping in hematopoietic cell transplantation. Regarding time point: recipient sample about 28 days before transplant, after cytoreduction. Only in-frame clones appear in the TCRdb table, and some are missing; sequencing was by immunoSEQ multiplex PCR. The sample has some 30,000 clones, 60% to 80% seen once. The chain links TRBV5-1 to TRBJ2-1; D ambiguous. The source is a man aged 45-65 years with myelodysplastic syndrome. Some clones in this sample may be carry-over from other donors' samples. The sample was peripheral blood mononuclear cells, taken before stem cell transplant. CDR3 bases: TGCGCCAGCAGCTTGGAGCAATCCTACAATGAGCAGTTCTTC. Amino acid sequence: CASSLEQSYNEQFF.